The 20 T cell receptor beta chains below all came from one sample that was sequenced in a study of shared clonotypes between healthy human individuals. The protocol was immunoSEQ multiplex PCR, while the TCRdb copy is restricted to in-frame clones and leaves out a portion. The table lists about 2.4 million clones, approximately 92% of them singletons. Sequencing was done on a sample of naive CD4+ T cells sorted from blood. Subset: CD45RA+ positively selected. All receptors come from a man younger than 35 in good health.

This chain connects TRBV7-6 to TRBJ1-1, with 11 bases fitting TRBD1. The CDR3 is 13 amino acids. In germline, CDR1 is SGHVS, CDR2 FNYEAQ. V lost 1 base to trimming and J lost 11 bases; unmatched junction nucleotides: 3. The CDR3 region is CASSLGTGGGAFF. The CDR3 DNA is TGTGCCAGCAGCTTAGGGACAGGGGGCGGGGCTTTCTTT.

V gene TRBV2 combines with J gene TRBJ2-4; 10 nucleotides agree with TRBD1. The germline V gene has CDR1 SNHLY and CDR2 FYNNEI. The CDR3 is 15 residues long. Losses at the gene ends were 8 bases for V and 0 bases for J; bases not matched to a gene: 4. CDR3 DNA: TGTGCCAGCGATCGGGACAGGGGAGCCAAAAACATTCAGTACTTC. The encoded protein is CASDRDRGAKNIQYF.

With regard to this clone: An end of the junction does not agree with germline; a read error may underlie this. The CDR3 sequence is CASSGSSGSSYNEQFF. The CDR3 DNA reads as TGTGCTAGCAGCGGATCTAGCGGGAGCTCCTACAATGAGCAGTTCTTC. The chain recombines TRBV7-7 with TRBJ2-1, with TRBD2 identical over 10 bases. CDR1 and CDR2 from the germline V gene are SSHAT and FNYEAQ (reference sequence). There are 16 residues in the CDR3.

This chain connects TRBV14 to TRBJ2-1; 8 nucleotides agree with TRBD2. The ends lost 0 bases at V and 8 bases at J; junction bases unmatched: 6. CDR3 size: 15 residues. Germline CDR1 is SGHDN and CDR2 is FVKESK. The CDR3 region is CASSQEQGLVHEQFF. The CDR3 coding sequence is TGTGCCAGCAGCCAAGAGCAGGGACTAGTCCATGAGCAGTTCTTC.

This clone was found a few times. This sequence joins TRBV27 and TRBJ2-7; D call uncertain. The CDR3 is 14 residues long. The germline V gene encodes CDR1 MNHEY and CDR2 SMNVEV (reference sequence). The V gene lost 7 bases and the J gene lost 0 bases, with 13 bases spanning the gap. The CDR3 nucleotides are TGTGCCAGCAACCGAGGACCCACCTCCTACGAGCAGTACTTC. This sequence encodes CASNRGPTSYEQYF.

The chain employs TRBV30 and TRBJ2-1; a weak D match, TRBD1 (6 bases). Per the germline V gene, CDR1 is GTSNPN and CDR2 is SVGIG (reference sequence). The CDR3 spans 13 residues. V was cut by 1 base and J by 5 bases, with 9 bases left in between. CDR3 DNA sequence: TGTGCCTGGAGTGCCAGACAGGACAATGAGCAGTTCTTC. This sequence encodes CAWSARQDNEQFF.

The chain employs TRBV27 and TRBJ2-1, with TRBD2 matching over 9 bases. CDR3 length: 15 residues. J was trimmed by 1 base and V by 6 bases; bases with no gene match: 4. Germline V gene data show CDR1 as MNHEY and CDR2 as SMNVEV (reference sequence). CDR3 sequence reads: CASSKGLASYNEQFF. In DNA, the CDR3 is TGTGCCAGCAGCAAGGGACTAGCTTCCTACAATGAGCAGTTCTTC.

The chain joins TRBV9 to TRBJ1-5; 8 positions agree with TRBD1. The CDR3 spans 15 residues. CDR1 and CDR2 from the germline V gene are SGDLS and YYNGEE. Germline trimming cut 4 bases from V and 3 bases from J; bases unmatched to any gene: 6. The CDR3 is CASSKTGDPNQPQHF. For the CDR3, the DNA is TGTGCCAGCAGCAAGACAGGGGACCCCAATCAGCCCCAGCATTTT.

The rearrangement links TRBV18 to TRBJ2-2; the match to TRBD1 covers 8 bases. The CDR3 runs 16 residues. Germline loops: CDR1 KGHSH, CDR2 LQKENI. V shed 8 bases and J 7 bases; nucleotides not matched to a gene: 15. This CDR3 is CASAYNTGTGGGELFF. In nucleotides, the CDR3 is TGTGCCAGCGCATACAACACCGGGACAGGCGGCGGGGAGCTGTTTTTT. The whole variable domain, filled in from reference TRBV18 and TRBJ2-2, reads NAGVMQNPRHLVRRRGQEARLRCSPMKGHSHVYWYRQLPEEGLKFMVYLQKENIIDESGMPKERFSAEFPKEGPSILRIQQVVRGDSAAYFCASAYNTGTGGGELFFGEGSRLTVL.

V is TRBV6-5 and J is TRBJ1-1; no definite D call. The germline CDR1 and CDR2 sequences are MNHEY and SVGAGI. Deletions cut 4 bases from V and 3 bases from J, with 15 bases between. This CDR3 contains 15 residues. The CDR3 reads CASSSYAGPHTEAFF. CDR3 nucleotides: TGTGCCAGCAGTTCCTACGCCGGGCCGCACACTGAAGCTTTCTTT.

CDR3: CASSPASGDTYEQYF. The CDR3 DNA is TGTGCCAGCAGCCCTGCTAGCGGGGACACCTACGAGCAGTACTTC. The V and J genes are TRBV5-5 and TRBJ2-7; TRBD2 matches 9 bases. The CDR3 is made up of 15 amino acids. The junction had 7 bases not matched to a gene; V was cut back by 4 bases and J by 2 bases. Germline assignment: CDR1 SGHKS and CDR2 YYEKEE (reference sequence).

The chain uses TRBV5-1 and TRBJ1-6, with TRBD1 matching 7 bases. The CDR3 loop spans 14 amino acids. Germline values: CDR1 SGHRS, CDR2 YFSETQ. Losses at the gene ends were 4 bases for V and 7 bases for J; bases not matched to a gene: 5. The DNA of the CDR3 is TGCGCCAGCAGCATAGACAGGGCGAATTCACCCCTCCACTTT. Protein: CASSIDRANSPLHF.

The chain is built from TRBV30 and TRBJ2-1, with 9 nucleotides matching TRBD2. J lost 0 bases, V lost 0 bases, and 6 bases had no gene match. CDR3 length equals 17 residues. Germline loops: CDR1 GTSNPN, CDR2 SVGIG (reference sequence). In nucleotides, the CDR3 is TGTGCCTGGAGTGTAGCCCCGGGACTAGCCTCCTACAATGAGCAGTTCTTC. Its translation is CAWSVAPGLASYNEQFF.

The V gene is TRBV18, the J gene TRBJ2-1; D gene unclear. The CDR3 sequence is 16 residues long. Germline CDR1 is KGHSH and CDR2 is LQKENI. Trimming cost V 3 bases and J 2 bases, with 14 bases left between them. Written as DNA, the CDR3 is TGTGCCAGCTCACCGATGCTCGATGTTCCCTACAATGAGCAGTTCTTC. Protein sequence: CASSPMLDVPYNEQFF.

This clone has more than one count but fewer than ten. The rearrangement links TRBV19 to TRBJ1-2; D may be TRBD1 (5 bases). The CDR3 length is 15 residues. Per germline, CDR1 LNHDA and CDR2 SQIVND (reference sequence). The V and J ends lost 3 bases and 6 bases respectively, with 17 bases between them. CDR3 residues: CASSIPPPTGHGYTF. The CDR3 DNA is TGTGCCAGTAGTATTCCCCCACCAACAGGACATGGCTACACCTTC.

The chain has TRBV6-5 and TRBJ2-7, with TRBD1 matching over 7 bases. Germline assignment: CDR1 MNHEY and CDR2 SVGAGI. The CDR3 spans 13 residues. J lost 3 bases, V lost 6 bases, and 5 bases had no gene match. CDR3 residues: CASRGQPFYEQYF. The CDR3 coding sequence is TGTGCCAGCAGGGGACAGCCTTTCTACGAGCAGTACTTC.

The chain employs TRBV6-6 and TRBJ1-2, with D maybe TRBD1 (6 bases). The CDR3 sequence is 13 residues long. Germline lookup yields CDR1 MNHNY and CDR2 SVGAGI (reference sequence). V was cut by 6 bases and J by 0 bases, with 8 bases left in between. CDR3 sequence (DNA): TGTGCCAGCAGGGGGGCTACTAACTATGGCTACACCTTC. Its protein is CASRGATNYGYTF.

This clone was found once. In the same sample, other DNA sequences code for this CDR3. The V and J genes are TRBV4-1 and TRBJ1-5, with a possible D match to TRBD1 (6 bases). The CDR3 is 15 residues long. The germline CDR1 and CDR2 sequences are MGHRA and YSYEKL. V was trimmed by 0 bases and J by 4 bases, leaving 10 bases between them. Written as DNA, the CDR3 is TGCGCCAGCAGCCAAGAGGGAGGGGGGAATCAGCCCCAGCATTTT. Its protein is CASSQEGGGNQPQHF.

The chain is built from TRBV6-5 and TRBJ1-4; TRBD1 might be the D (6 bases). CDR1 and CDR2 (germline): MNHEY, SVGAGI. This CDR3 spans 15 amino acids. V shed 4 bases and J shed 8 bases, with 17 bases lying between them. CDR3 sequence: CASSLGPRGGEKLFF. CDR3 nucleotide sequence: TGTGCCAGCAGTTTGGGGCCCAGGGGTGGAGAAAAACTGTTTTTT.

The rearrangement links TRBV29-1 to TRBJ2-5, with 7 bases identical to TRBD2. V dropped 4 bases and J dropped 5; count of bases not matched to a gene: 4. Per the germline V gene, CDR1 is SQVTM and CDR2 is ANQGSEA. The CDR3 length is 12 residues. The CDR3 DNA reads as TGCAGCGTTGCGGGGGGATTTGAGACCCAGTACTTC. Translating gives CSVAGGFETQYF.